This T cell receptor (beta chain) was obtained from a study of shared clonotypes between healthy human individuals. The study drew all its donors from Caucasian adults living in Nashville, Tennessee. This clone showed up many times. In the source study's methods: Junction-only sequences without quality scores came from ImmunoSEQ, so filtering differed. Repertoires were generated with immunoSEQ multiplex PCR, while TCRdb's copy carries only in-frame clones and drops some. Clonal size and the V and J genes are those of that table, whereas D and trimming came from the DNA. Of about 110,000 clones listed, less than 80% are singletons. This receptor was identified in a woman under 40 in good health. Sequencing used memory CD8+ T cells sorted from blood. Sample subset: CD45RO+ cells pooled with CCR7-negative TemRA cells.

The CDR3 region has the DNA TGTGCCACCAGCAGAGCCGCTAGCGTTAAAGAGCAGTTCTTC. Translating it yields CATSRAASVKEQFF. This sequence joins TRBV15 and TRBJ2-1; D is perhaps TRBD2 (6 bases). The germline V and J ends were trimmed by 1 base and 10 bases, with 14 bases remaining between them. This CDR3 is 14 amino acids long. The germline CDR1 and CDR2 sequences are LNHNV and YYDKDF (reference sequence).